This TCR beta chain derives from a study of T cell repertoires in cytomegalovirus infection. The study's findings and limits: HLA-C-restricted TCR beta clonotypes specific for CMV led the ex vivo response.

Trimming cost V 4 bases and J 3 bases, with 14 bases left between them. Germline CDR1 SGDLS, CDR2 YYNGEE. There are 15 residues in the CDR3. TCRdb itself ran the reads through MiXCR, one entry per CDR3 protein. The table shows approximately 500,000 distinct CDR3 sequences, with around a quarter occurring only once. In regard to this clonotype: Its antigen is not identified.

The chain combines TRBV9 with TRBJ1-5; D call uncertain. The sequenced sample consisted of PBMCs. This clonotype originated in a human donor in good health (CMV status not recorded). Some clones in this sample may be carry-over from other donors' samples. The CDR3 region has the DNA TGTGCCAGCAGCACGTCCGGAGGGTTCAATCAGCCCCAGCATTTT. It specifies CASSTSGGFNQPQHF.